The entry that follows covers one T cell receptor (beta chain) sequence. Its antigen is undetermined. Germline CDR1 MNHNY, CDR2 SVGAGI (reference sequence). The CDR3 length is 13 residues. Trimming cost V 7 bases and J 1 base, with 9 bases left between them. This specimen belongs to a study of Ad26.COV2.S vaccination and SARS-CoV-2 variants. Study-wide context: Intramuscular Ad26.COV2.S at 5x10^10 or 1x10^11 viral particles.

Noted treatment: some 20 received Ad26.COV2.S at low or high dose, single or two shots; a few received placebo; per-sample allocation not given. The samples were gathered on day 63 after the first injection of vaccine or placebo. An adult donor aged 18-55 years was enrolled in Boston. Wuhan-strain spike was delivered by a replication-incompetent Ad26 vector. The study's findings and limits: Participants in the vaccine arm had higher spike-specific TCR breadth; placebo recipients had lower.

Sequenced by immunoSEQ multiplex PCR; TCRdb stores in-frame clones only, minus some. The table includes approximately 340,000 clones, 80% to 90% detected once. The chain links TRBV6-6 to TRBJ2-3; D is ambiguous. Source: peripheral blood, taken in a trial of Ad26.COV2.S vaccine versus placebo. This TCR derives from a person aged 18-60 years who received the Ad26.COV2.S COVID-19 vaccine or a placebo. The CDR3, as DNA: TGTGCCAGCATTACCCAGGGCACAGATACGCAGTATTTT. Translation: CASITQGTDTQYF.